This T cell receptor (beta chain) originates from a study of blood T cell repertoires in COVID-19. Study background: Some COVID-19 samples were acute and others convalescent; all came from the United States, Italy and Spain. Sources were T cells, B-cell-depleted T cells, or PBMCs; the material itself was cDNA or gDNA.

V trimming: 8 bases; J trimming: 6 bases; junction bases outside the gene matches: 16. Germline CDR1 WNHNN, CDR2 SYGVQD (reference sequence). The CDR3 is 16 amino acids. Authors' processing steps: Scientists estimated how many nucleated cells there were by amplifying reference gene primers. TCRdb keeps only in-frame clones here, not all; method: immunoSEQ multiplex PCR. The DNA was the basis for D and trimming; V, J and clone size are from that table. Counted here are fewer than 200,000 clones, about nine tenths occurring once; the ten biggest clones make up around 1.4%. V and J are TRBV10-1 and TRBJ2-1, with 7 bases fitting TRBD1. Sequenced sample: peripheral blood. This receptor was identified in a woman aged 50 to 65 with acute or convalescent COVID-19. As DNA, the CDR3 is TGCGCCAGCTCTCCCCCTGGAGACAGGGCTTCCAATGAGCAGTTCTTC. Its translation: CASSPPGDRASNEQFF.